These 15 T cell receptor delta chains were all obtained from the same sample, sequenced in a study of gamma-delta chains in newborns, infants, children. TCRdb reprocessed the reads through CATT. The sample gives approximately 2,300 delta-chain clones, over 6.5% of which show up once; around 15% is in the top ten. The source material was blood. The receptor set was obtained from a child who was a newborn, infant or young child, either healthy, febrile or measles-vaccinated (not recorded which).

This clone was seen a handful of times. A read error is possible here, since a much larger clone lies one base away. The rearrangement links TRDV2 to TRDJ1; 10 positions match TRDD3. The CDR3 runs 14 residues. The germline V gene has CDR1 GEAIGNYY and CDR2 EKD. The CDR3 loop reads CARDVLGDTDKLIF. The CDR3 DNA reads as TGTGCCCGTGACGTACTGGGGGATACCGATAAACTCATCTTT.

This clone rates as medium-sized (0.01 to 0.1%). The same CDR3 also results from other DNA sequences found in this sample. The rearrangement links TRDV2 to TRDJ3, with 10 positions matching TRDD3. There are 17 residues in the CDR3. V was pared by 0 bases and J by 2 bases, with 0 bases of the junction left unmatched. Germline loops: CDR1 GEAIGNYY, CDR2 EKD. CDR3 protein: CACDTLGDTWDTRQMFF. The CDR3 DNA reads as TGTGCCTGTGACACCCTGGGGGATACCTGGGACACCCGACAGATGTTTTTC.

Details on this clone: The protein given by TCRdb reflects a much larger clone and differs at residue 5 from this DNA's translation, likely from a read error; the protein shown is the DNA's translation. The chain has TRDV2 and TRDJ3; 9 bases map to TRDD3. The CDR3 covers 17 residues. J gave up 1 base and V 3 bases, and 3 bases lay outside the gene matches. Germline lookup yields CDR1 GEAIGNYY and CDR2 EKD. CDR3 amino acids: CACDATGGSWDTRQMFF. Here the CDR3 DNA reads TGTGCCTGTGACGCTACTGGGGGATCCTGGGACACCCGACAGATGTTTTTC.

Of note for this clone: A much larger clone differs from this one at a single base, so this may be a read error. The sample contains more than one DNA sequence encoding this CDR3. The gene calls are TRDV2 and TRDJ3; TRDD3 aligns across 9 bases. Losses at the gene ends were 1 base for V and 2 bases for J; bases not matched to a gene: 2. Germline CDR1 reads GEAIGNYY; CDR2 reads EKD. CDR3 size: 17 residues. CDR3 residues: CACDTVGDTWDTRQMFF. The CDR3 DNA reads TGTGCCTGTGACACTGTGGGGGATACCTGGGACACCCGACAGATGTTTTTC.

Points on this clone: An end of the junction differs from the germline gene, which may be a read error. The chain is built from TRDV2 and TRDJ3; TRDD3 aligns across 9 bases. The germline V gene encodes CDR1 GEAIGNYY and CDR2 EKD. The CDR3 length is 18 residues. CDR3 bases: TGTGCCTGTGACACCGGAATGGGGGATAGCTGGGACACCCGAAAGATGTTTTTC. This translates into CACDTGMGDSWDTRKMFF.

This clone was picked up a small number of times. Sequence at one end of the junction differs from germline and may be a read error. V and J are TRDV1 and TRDJ1; no definite D call. The CDR3 has 21 residues. Germline assignment: CDR1 TSWWSYY and CDR2 QGS. DNA for the CDR3: TGTGCTCTTGGGGAACTGGACCCTCCGTTCATTACGCTAGGGTACACCGGTAAACTCATCTTT. This gives the protein CALGELDPPFITLGYTGKLIF.

About this clone itself: A much more abundant neighbour one base away suggests this may be a read error. The rearrangement uses TRDV2 and TRDJ3, with D maybe TRDD3 (5 bases). Germline assignment: CDR1 GEAIGNYY and CDR2 EKD. Between the trimmed V and J ends, which lost 0 bases and 0 bases, there was a span of 17 bases. The CDR3 loop spans 20 amino acids. DNA of the CDR3: TGTGCCTGTGACACCGTGACGGGGGCCTCGAGCTCCTGGGACACCCGACAGATGTTTTTC. Its translation: CACDTVTGASSSWDTRQMFF.

With regard to this clone: Given a much more abundant clone one base away, this may be a read error. This same CDR3 is encoded by further DNA sequences in the sample. The J gene is TRDJ3, the V gene TRDV2; 7 bases align to TRDD3. CDR3 size: 18 residues. CDR1 is GEAIGNYY, CDR2 EKD, per germline. The CDR3 is CACDTVGGASWDTRQMFF. The CDR3 region has the DNA TGTGCCTGTGACACCGTTGGGGGAGCCTCCTGGGACACCCGACAGATGTTCTTC.

This clone was found a few times. Its ends do not fully match the called genes, so a read error is possible. This specimen includes other DNA sequences encoding the same CDR3. This chain links TRAV29/DV5 with TRDJ1, with 13 bases lining up with TRDD3. The germline V gene has CDR1 NSMFDY and CDR2 ISSIKDK. There are 21 residues in the CDR3. CDR3 DNA: TGTGCAGCAAGCCTTAGTCCTCGTACTGGGGGATACGTATATCCGACCGATAAACTCATCTTC. It yields the protein CAASLSPRTGGYVYPTDKLIF.

V usage is TRDV2 and J usage is TRDJ1; 11 bases are shared with TRDD3. Germline CDR1 GEAIGNYY, CDR2 EKD. V lost 0 bases to trimming and J lost 2 bases; unmatched junction nucleotides: 22. The CDR3 covers 22 residues. CDR3 protein: CACDTGNLVSLGDTSETDKLIF. CDR3 nucleotide sequence: TGTGCCTGTGACACCGGTAATCTCGTGTCTCTGGGGGATACATCGGAGACCGATAAACTCATCTTT.

This clone turned up a few times. TCRdb has a much larger clone's protein, which differs at residue 10 from the translation of this DNA, likely because of a read error; what is shown is the protein translated from the DNA. The chain employs TRDV2 and TRDJ2, with TRDD3 matching over 12 bases. The CDR3 is 18 residues long. Germline CDR1 GEAIGNYY, CDR2 EKD. V lost 3 bases to trimming and J lost 0 bases; unmatched junction nucleotides: 7. The CDR3 DNA reads as TGTGCCTGTGACCCACTGGGGGATACAGGAGCTTTGACAGCACAACTCTTCTTT. It yields the protein CACDPLGDTGALTAQLFF.

In this sample, this clone is large. This CDR3 is also generated by other DNA sequences in the sample. The chain employs TRDV2 and TRDJ3, with D tentatively TRDD3 (6 bases). V was shortened by 0 bases and J by 0 bases, with 20 bases between the two germline ends. The CDR3 runs to 21 residues. CDR1 and CDR2 from the germline V gene are GEAIGNYY and EKD. The CDR3 loop reads CACDTVSGGHDSSWDTRQMFF. The CDR3 bases are TGTGCCTGTGACACCGTAAGTGGGGGCCACGATAGCTCCTGGGACACCCGACAGATGTTTTTC.

This clone has just a few counts. TCRdb records a much larger clone's protein for this DNA, with a difference at residue 17 that likely arises from a read error; the protein given is the translation of the DNA. The chain uses TRDV2 and TRDJ3; 10 positions agree with TRDD3. The CDR3 is 19 amino acids. The germline CDR1 and CDR2 sequences are GEAIGNYY and EKD. CDR3 sequence reads: CACDSLGDSSSWDTRQTFF. The CDR3 nucleotides read TGTGCCTGTGACTCACTGGGGGATTCTAGCTCCTGGGACACCCGACAGACGTTTTTC.

This clone occurred a few times. TCRdb assigns this DNA the protein of a much larger clone, which departs from its translation at residue 15; this likely reflects a read error, and the protein shown comes from translating the DNA. The chain has TRDV2 and TRDJ2, with D perhaps assigned TRDD2 or TRDD3 (5 bases each). The CDR3 consists of 18 residues. Per the germline V gene, CDR1 is GEAIGNYY and CDR2 is EKD. The CDR3 loop is CACDTVGGPPTLTAKLFF. The DNA of the CDR3 is TGTGCCTGTGACACCGTCGGGGGCCCACCTACACTGACAGCAAAACTCTTCTTT.

This clone was counted only a few times. One base separates it from a far larger clone, so it is likely a read error. The chain combines TRDV2 with TRDJ1, with D hard to call. From germline, CDR1 is GEAIGNYY and CDR2 EKD. This CDR3 has 16 amino acids. The CDR3 spells CACDGLVGLYTDKLTF. The DNA of the CDR3 is TGTGCCTGTGACGGTCTGGTAGGACTGTACACCGATAAACTCACCTTT.